The 11 T cell receptor beta chains given below trace back to one sample, sequenced in a study of blood T cells in healthy people across ages. With a J-beta primer mix and a sample-barcoded 5' primer, a second PCR ran 7 to 11 cycles. In TCRdb, the 5' RACE reads were re-called with MiXCR into one record per CDR3 protein. The sample carries more than 1,400,000 distinct CDR3 sequences, 35% to 45% recorded once. Specimen: blood. The receptors originated from a woman between 18 and 29 years old in good health.

This clonotype was recorded many times. J is TRBJ1-2 and V is TRBV10-3; weak D call: TRBD1 (5 bases). Trimming left V 3 bases short and J 5 bases short, with 10 bases between. Looked up from germline, CDR1 is ENHRY and CDR2 is SYGVKD. The CDR3 has 13 amino acids. The CDR3 bases are TGTGCCATCAGTGAAAGCAGGGATTATGGCTACACCTTC. Translation gives CAISESRDYGYTF.

The chain is built from TRBV4-1 and TRBJ1-2; 9 bases agree with TRBD1. V lost 1 base to trimming and J lost 3 bases; unmatched junction nucleotides: 9. Germline V CDR1 and CDR2: MGHRA, YSYEKL. There are 17 residues in the CDR3. The CDR3 sequence: CASSQVTGTGIHYGYTF. The CDR3 coding sequence is TGCGCCAGCAGCCAAGTTACCGGGACAGGGATCCACTATGGCTACACCTTC.

This chain uses TRBV7-2 with TRBJ2-1; 8 bases agree with TRBD2. CDR3 length: 16 amino acids. Germline V CDR1 and CDR2: SGHTA, FQGNSA. The J segment lost 7 bases and the V segment lost 5 bases, leaving 13 bases of the junction unmatched. The DNA of the CDR3 is TGTGCCAGCAGCCTGCTGGGGAGCGGGGGTAGGAATGAGCAGTTCTTC. It translates to CASSLLGSGGRNEQFF.

The sample holds many counts of this clonotype. The chain employs TRBV10-3 and TRBJ1-5; 7 nucleotides agree with TRBD1. The trim removed 0 bases at V and 0 bases at J, leaving 11 bases unmatched. There are 19 residues in the CDR3. CDR1 is ENHRY and CDR2 is SYGVKD in the germline V gene. The DNA of the CDR3 is TGTGCCATCAGTGAGTCCGTAGGGGGCCCCCGATATAGCAATCAGCCCCAGCATTTT. Translating it yields CAISESVGGPRYSNQPQHF.

The J gene is TRBJ1-2, the V gene TRBV14; D is possibly TRBD1 (5 bases). Trimming cost V 4 bases and J 8 bases, with 14 bases left between them. The CDR3 is made up of 13 amino acids. CDR1 and CDR2 (germline): SGHDN, FVKESK. CDR3 protein: CASSRNPGEGYTF. The CDR3 bases are TGTGCCAGCAGCCGAAATCCGGGGGAGGGCTACACCTTC. The full variable domain, in which reference TRBV14 and TRBJ1-2 provide the parts outside the CDR3, is EAGVTQFPSHSVIEKGQTVTLRCDPISGHDNLYWYRRVMGKEIKFLLHFVKESKQDESGMPNNRFLAERTGGTYSTLKVQPAELEDSGVYFCASSRNPGEGYTFGSGTRLTVV.

This clonotype was counted ten times or more. The chain couples TRBV4-1 to TRBJ1-2; TRBD1 matches at 7 bases. CDR3 length equals 16 residues. Trimming removed 1 base from V and 0 bases from J; junction bases left unmatched: 5. Germline V gene lookup returns CDR1 MGHRA and CDR2 YSYEKL. CDR3 protein: CASSQVQGVTNYGYTF. The CDR3 nucleotides are TGCGCCAGCAGCCAAGTTCAGGGGGTAACTAACTATGGCTACACCTTC.

The chain couples TRBV2 to TRBJ2-1; TRBD2 aligns across 14 bases. Trimming removed 6 bases from V and 5 bases from J; junction bases left unmatched: 6. The CDR3 runs to 16 residues. Germline V CDR1 and CDR2: SNHLY, FYNNEI. The CDR3 region is CASRGLAGGLHNEQFF. The CDR3 nucleotides are TGTGCCAGCAGAGGACTAGCGGGGGGCCTGCACAATGAGCAGTTCTTC.

The V and J genes are TRBV6-2 or TRBV6-3 and TRBJ1-1; 8 bases fit TRBD1. V was clipped by 6 bases and J by 0 bases; unmatched bases: 27. CDR1 is MNHEY, CDR2 SVGEGT, per germline. This CDR3 contains 22 residues. CDR3 sequence: CASSEPRYPPGTGKKMNTEAFF. The DNA for the CDR3 is TGTGCCAGCAGCGAGCCTAGGTATCCCCCCGGGACAGGTAAAAAGATGAACACTGAAGCTTTCTTT.

This clonotype was recorded a few times. The V gene is TRBV4-1, the J gene TRBJ2-4; D remains ambiguous. With 0 bases removed from V and 0 bases from J, the gap between germline ends came to 12 bases. The CDR3 contains 17 residues. Germline loops: CDR1 MGHRA, CDR2 YSYEKL. In DNA form, the CDR3 reads TGCGCCAGCAGCCAAGATTCGGCAAACGTAGCCAAAAACATTCAGTACTTC. Protein: CASSQDSANVAKNIQYF.

This sequence joins TRBV28 and TRBJ2-3; no firm D call. This CDR3 has 12 amino acids. Per germline, CDR1 MDHEN and CDR2 SYDVKM. Trimming pared 8 bases from V and 4 bases from J, leaving 10 bases between. CDR3 DNA: TGTGCCAGCGGATCTGGTCCAGATACGCAGTATTTT. Translated: CASGSGPDTQYF.

The chain links TRBV6-6 to TRBJ2-4; no reliable D call. CDR1 MNHNY and CDR2 SVGAGI come from the germline V gene (reference sequence). There are 15 residues in the CDR3. Trimming pared 8 bases from V and 0 bases from J, leaving 14 bases between. The CDR3 reads CASSSPDLAKNIQYF. CDR3 bases: TGTGCCAGCTCCTCACCCGATCTAGCCAAAAACATTCAGTACTTC.